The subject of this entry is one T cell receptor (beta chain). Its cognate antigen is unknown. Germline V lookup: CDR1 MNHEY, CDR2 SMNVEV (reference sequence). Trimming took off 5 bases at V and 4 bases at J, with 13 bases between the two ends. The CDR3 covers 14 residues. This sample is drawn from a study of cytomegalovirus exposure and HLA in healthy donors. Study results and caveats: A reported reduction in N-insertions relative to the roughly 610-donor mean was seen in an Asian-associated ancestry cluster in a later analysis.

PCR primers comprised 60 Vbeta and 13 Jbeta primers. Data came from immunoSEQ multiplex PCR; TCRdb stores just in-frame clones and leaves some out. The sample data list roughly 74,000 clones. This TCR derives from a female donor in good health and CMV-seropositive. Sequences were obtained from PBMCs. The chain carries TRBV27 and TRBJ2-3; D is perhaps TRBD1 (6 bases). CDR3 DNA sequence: TGTGCCAGCAGTCCCTTGGACAGCCCAGATACGCAGTATTTT. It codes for CASSPLDSPDTQYF.